These T cell receptor beta chains were read from a single sample in a study of T-cell reconstitution after alpha-beta-depleted transplantation in children. TCRdb re-called the PCR reads with MiXCR, one entry per CDR3 protein. The data contain some 200,000 distinct CDR3 sequences, just over 14% of them singletons. This material consisted of PBMCs from the stem cell graft donor, taken from the stem cell graft. The receptors originated from a human donor who donated a stem cell graft to a child with acute lymphoblastic leukemia. CDR3s include the opening cysteine and the closing phenylalanine or tryptophan. The D gene is left open where the match is weak. Clone sizes are given selectively: once, few, many, or a class where the clone is expanded.

V,J,size,D,DNA,CDR3
TRBV12-3/TRBV12-4,TRBJ2-7,many,-,TGTGCCAGCAGTTTAGAACAAAACTACGAGCAGTACTTC,CASSLEQNYEQYF
TRBV5-1,TRBJ1-2,many,TRBD1,TGCGCCAGCAGCTTTTTAGGGACAGACTATGGCTACACCTTC,CASSFLGTDYGYTF
TRBV20-1,TRBJ2-2,many,-,TGCAGTGCTAGATCTGGGACGAACACCGGGGAGCTGTTTTTT,CSARSGTNTGELFF
TRBV20-1,TRBJ2-7,many,-,TGCAGTGCTAGTGGGCCCAGCATCTACGAGCAGTACTTC,CSASGPSIYEQYF
TRBV5-1,TRBJ2-7,many,-,TGCGCCAGCAGCTTACGGACCTCCCCTTCCTACGAGCAGTACTTC,CASSLRTSPSYEQYF
TRBV20-1,TRBJ2-1,many,TRBD2,TGCAGTGCTAGAATCCGACTAGCGGGAGGTTACAATGAGCAGTTCTTC,CSARIRLAGGYNEQFF
TRBV29-1,TRBJ2-1,many,-,TGCAGCGTAGTGGGGGGTAATGAGCAGTTCTTC,CSVVGGNEQFF
TRBV29-1,TRBJ1-5,many,-,TGCAGCGTTCTTAAAGAAGATCAGCCCCAGCATTTT,CSVLKEDQPQHF
TRBV12-3/TRBV12-4,TRBJ2-7,many,TRBD2,TGTGCCAGCACCCCTGGCGGGAGTGGCTCCTACGAGCAGTACTTC,CASTPGGSGSYEQYF
TRBV19,TRBJ2-3,-,-,TGTGCCAGTAGTACCGGACAAGTTAACCCAGATACGCAGTATTTT,CASSTGQVNPDTQYF
TRBV12-3/TRBV12-4,TRBJ2-1,many,TRBD1,TGTGCCAGCAGTTTGGGGACAGCTGACAATGAGCAGTTCTTC,CASSLGTADNEQFF
TRBV5-1,TRBJ2-3,many,TRBD2,TGCGCCAGCAGCTATGGGACTAGCGGCGATACGCAGTATTTT,CASSYGTSGDTQYF
TRBV12-3/TRBV12-4,TRBJ1-3,many,-,TGTGCCAGCAGCCGAGGATCGGGGGCCCTTGGAAACACCATATATTTT,CASSRGSGALGNTIYF
TRBV12-3/TRBV12-4,TRBJ2-7,many,-,TGTGCCAGCACAAGGGGGTTTCCCTCCTACGAGCAGTACTTC,CASTRGFPSYEQYF
TRBV9,TRBJ1-5,many,-,TGTGCCAGCAGCGTAGGGTACAGGCGGGATCAGCCCCAGCATTTT,CASSVGYRRDQPQHF
TRBV5-1,TRBJ1-2,many,TRBD1,TGCGCCAGCAGCCCAACCCTCCCGACAGGGGGCTATGGCTACACCTTC,CASSPTLPTGGYGYTF
TRBV5-6,TRBJ2-5,many,TRBD2,TGTGCCAGCAGCTTCGGGGGGGGCAAGGAGACCCAGTACTTC,CASSFGGGKETQYF
TRBV11-2,TRBJ2-3,many,-,TGTGCCAGCAGTCCCCAAGGGGTTAGCACAGATACGCAGTATTTT,CASSPQGVSTDTQYF
TRBV7-8,TRBJ2-1,few,TRBD2,TGTGCCAGCAGCACGCGCGAAACTAGCGGAGACTACAATGAGCAGTTCTTC,CASSTRETSGDYNEQFF
TRBV12-3/TRBV12-4,TRBJ2-7,many,-,TGTGCCAGCAGTCCGGACGGGGAGGACTACGAGCAGTACTTC,CASSPDGEDYEQYF
TRBV30,TRBJ2-3,-,-,TGTGCCTGGAGTGTATTTCGGGGGGCTCCCAGCACAGATACGCAGTATTTT,CAWSVFRGAPSTDTQYF
TRBV27,TRBJ2-5,many,-,TGTGCCAGCAGCCCCTCGAACACAAGAGTTAGCCAGTACTTC,CASSPSNTRVSQYF
TRBV5-1,TRBJ2-6,many,TRBD1,TGCGCCAGCAGCTTTATCGGCGGCGGGACAGGGAGCTCTGGGGCCAACGTCCTGACTTTC,CASSFIGGGTGSSGANVLTF
TRBV6-5,TRBJ2-3,few,-,TGTGCCAGCAGTTACTCAGGGACGGGGTCATCGGATACGCAGTATTTT,CASSYSGTGSSDTQYF
TRBV7-9,TRBJ2-7,many,TRBD2,TGTGCCAGCAGCCTGGGACTAGCGGGGGAGCAGTACTTC,CASSLGLAGEQYF
TRBV6-1,TRBJ2-7,few,-,TGTGCCAGCAGTATCGCCCCTAGCCCCCCCTACGAGCAGTACTTC,CASSIAPSPPYEQYF
TRBV7-2,TRBJ2-5,-,-,TGTGCCAGCAGCGCAGAGATCCGTGGGACCCAGTACTTC,CASSAEIRGTQYF
TRBV11-1,TRBJ2-7,many,TRBD2,TGTGCCAGCAGCATCACTAGCGGGACCTACGAGCAGTACTTC,CASSITSGTYEQYF
TRBV7-8,TRBJ2-1,-,-,TGTGCCAGCAGCTTAGAAGCCGGGAGTTACACTGAGCAGTTCTTC,CASSLEAGSYTEQFF
TRBV11-3,TRBJ2-2,many,TRBD2,TGTGCCAGCAGCCCGGCTTCGGGGGGAAGGGGTAACACCGGGGAGCTGTTTTTT,CASSPASGGRGNTGELFF
TRBV11-2,TRBJ2-2,-,TRBD1,TGTGCCAGCAGCCCCCACAGGGGTGACACCGGGGAGCTGTTTTTT,CASSPHRGDTGELFF
TRBV7-8,TRBJ2-7,many,-,TGTGCCAGCATCAAAGACGGCGGGTACTCCTACGAGCAGTACTTC,CASIKDGGYSYEQYF
TRBV2,TRBJ2-2,-,-,TGTGCCAGCAATATAGCCACGAACACCGGGGAGCTGTTTTTT,CASNIATNTGELFF
TRBV27,TRBJ2-6,few,-,TGTGCCAGCAGTTTACGACAGGCCTTCTCTGGGGCCAACGTCCTGACTTTC,CASSLRQAFSGANVLTF
TRBV7-9,TRBJ2-5,many,TRBD1,TGTGCCAGCAGTGGACAGGGGGCTTCAGAGGAGACCCAGTACTTC,CASSGQGASEETQYF
TRBV5-1,TRBJ2-2,-,-,TGCGCCAGCAGCCCCCGGGGAGGGGGACTACAAACCGCGAACACCGGGGAGCTGTTTTTT,CASSPRGGGLQTANTGELFF
TRBV4-1,TRBJ2-3,-,-,TGTGCCATCAGCCCTTCCGAGGCAGATACGCAGTATTTT,CAISPSEADTQYF
TRBV12-3/TRBV12-4,TRBJ2-7,many,-,TGTGCCAGCAGTTTAGCTAGTTCCCACGAGCAGTACTTC,CASSLASSHEQYF
TRBV20-1,TRBJ2-7,-,-,TGCAGTGCTAGCCCCCCAGCGCGAAGCTCCTACGAGCAGTACTTC,CSASPPARSSYEQYF
TRBV5-1,TRBJ2-7,many,-,TGCGCCAGCAGCCGAGAGGGCCACTACGAGCAGTACTTC,CASSREGHYEQYF
TRBV4-1,TRBJ2-1,many,TRBD2,TGCGCCAGCAGACCCTCTAGCGGGAGCCTGAATGAGCAGTTCTTC,CASRPSSGSLNEQFF
TRBV5-1,TRBJ2-2,-,-,TGCGCCAGCAGCGTCTACTCGGGACGTGGGACCGGGGAGCTGTTTTTT,CASSVYSGRGTGELFF
TRBV11-2,TRBJ1-1,few,TRBD1,TGTGCCAGCAGCACCGGACAGGGGGGAGGGAACACTGAAGCTTTCTTT,CASSTGQGGGNTEAFF
TRBV5-1,TRBJ2-2,few,-,TGCGCCAGCAGCTTGGGGGACGGCTCCTCGAACACCGGGGAGCTGTTTTTT,CASSLGDGSSNTGELFF
TRBV29-1,TRBJ2-7,many,TRBD1,TGCAGCGTCGATATCACCGGGACAGGGCGCGACGAGCAGTACTTC,CSVDITGTGRDEQYF
TRBV28,TRBJ2-7,-,TRBD2,TGTGCCAGCAGTTTTACGCTAGCGGGGCTCTCCTACGAGCAGTACTTC,CASSFTLAGLSYEQYF
TRBV12-3/TRBV12-4,TRBJ2-2,many,TRBD2,TGTGCCAGCCCAAGTTTAGGGGGAGCCGGGACTAGTAGGTCCGGGGAGCTGTTTTTT,CASPSLGGAGTSRSGELFF
TRBV5-1,TRBJ1-1,few,-,TGCGCCAGCAGCTTGGGGGAGGTTACTGAAGCTTTCTTT,CASSLGEVTEAFF
TRBV20-1,TRBJ2-7,many,TRBD2,TGCAGTGCTTTAACAACTAGCGGACTAAGGGGCGAGCAGTACTTC,CSALTTSGLRGEQYF
TRBV11-2,TRBJ2-3,few,-,TGTGCCAGCAGCTTGGGAAGCCCGAGCACAGATACGCAGTATTTT,CASSLGSPSTDTQYF
TRBV9,TRBJ2-7,many,-,TGTGCCAGCAGCGTAGGGGACACCGATAGCTCCTACGAGCAGTACTTC,CASSVGDTDSSYEQYF
TRBV11-2,TRBJ1-1,once,-,TGTGCCAGCAGCGGGATAAGGCGGGGGTACACTGAAGCTTTCTTT,CASSGIRRGYTEAFF
TRBV12-3/TRBV12-4,TRBJ1-1,many,-,TGTGCCAGCAGTTTAAAGGGGAGAAACACTGAAGCTTTCTTT,CASSLKGRNTEAFF
TRBV19,TRBJ2-1,many,TRBD2,TGTGCCAGTGGGGGCCGGGACTCCGTAGGGACTAGAAGGAATGAGCAGTTCTTC,CASGGRDSVGTRRNEQFF